The sample holds a few counts of the clone carrying this T cell receptor beta chain. This CDR3 comprises 12 residues. Trimming removed 2 bases from V and 5 bases from J, with 6 bases in between. In germline, CDR1 is MNHNY, CDR2 SVGAGI (reference sequence). This sample was included in a study of PD-1 blockade in classical Hodgkin lymphoma. TCRdb's table, derived via immunoSEQ multiplex PCR, lists solely in-frame clones and lacks some. Of about 25,000 clones in the sample, roughly 80% were seen once. Each patient's relapse followed autologous stem cell transplantation, and brentuximab vedotin exposure varied.

The V call is TRBV6-6, the J call TRBJ2-5, with D hard to call. The material was peripheral blood mononuclear cells (PBMCs), obtained before the second cycle of nivolumab. The receptor's source is a human donor with classical Hodgkin lymphoma. The CDR3 spells CASSYPRETQYF. The CDR3 DNA reads TGTGCCAGCAGTTACCCCCGGGAGACCCAGTACTTC.